This T cell receptor (beta chain) appears in the sequencing data of a study of CD8 T cells in ankylosing spondylitis (TCRdb year 2017). Study-wide context: The study profiled T cell receptor beta repertoires in healthy donors and ankylosing spondylitis patients to find disease-linked TCR variants. The full study cohort comprised 20 to 30 ankylosing spondylitis patients and about 110 healthy donors. Peripheral blood samples were taken, and synovial fluid was additionally collected from ankylosing spondylitis patients.

The sequencer listed for this sample is Illumina HiSeq 2500. TCR beta libraries were prepared by quantitative 5'-RACE with molecular barcodes. In the source study's methods: A new computational method, built on a probabilistic model of VDJ rearrangement, was used to identify disease-linked TCR variants. TCRdb redid the processing of the public reads, applying fastp at Q25 and MiXCR, and retained in-frame beta chains. Rows matching on CDR3 protein sequence are summarized as one entry with the most common DNA and genes. None of the V and J calls come from the authors' own analysis; TCRdb made them. This sample lists 330,000 or so distinct CDR3 sequences; 7% to 9% were detected once. The ten largest clones take up 14% to 15% of the sample. V and J are truncated by 2 bases and 9 bases respectively, leaving an intervening sequence of 16 bases. The germline V gene specifies SGHTA as CDR1 and FQGTGA as CDR2. The CDR3 covers 15 residues, taking in both the cysteine and the phenylalanine. The only DNA kept is the CDR3, 45 bases in frame from the first base.

This clonotype was detected only a few times. The antigen this receptor binds is unknown. Base quality data are lacking; no much larger clone is found one base away. What the study reported, not specific to this receptor: According to the report, matched synovial fluid samples from ankylosing spondylitis patients were significantly enriched for the disease-linked clones. Blood from ankylosing spondylitis patients appeared to be characterized by a TCR beta motif made up of under 10 highly homologous amino acid variants. A CD8+ phenotype was shown by the disease-linked clones, which were found at relatively low frequencies in peripheral blood. Some motif variants had previously been reported in the synovial fluid and blood of reactive arthritis patients, which suggests shared mechanisms of disease initiation.

Sequencing was performed on blood, either unsorted or a sorted T cell fraction (not recorded which). The chain uses TRBV7-3 and TRBJ2-2; the D gene is possibly TRBD2, with 6 bases matching. This sequence was found in a male donor with ankylosing spondylitis. The CDR3 protein is CASSLGHGGSWELFF. The base sequence is TGTGCCAGCAGCTTAGGCCATGGGGGGAGTTGGGAGCTGTTTTTT.